This T cell receptor (beta chain) was identified during a study of cytomegalovirus exposure and HLA in healthy donors. General study results and limits: Earlier findings revealed that most TCR beta V segments proved productive either about 87% or about 30% of the time. Across donors, most TCRs were seen rarely, yet some public ones were widespread.

As concerns this clone: Antigen specificity is unknown.

The CDR3 loop spans 11 amino acids. Germline values: CDR1 SGHDT, CDR2 YYEEEE. With 3 bases clipped from V and 9 bases from J, the junction kept 2 bases outside the gene matches. The PCR had 60 Vbeta and 13 Jbeta primers. Data came from immunoSEQ multiplex PCR; TCRdb stores just in-frame clones and leaves some out. The sample records 100,000 or so clones, approximately 71% being singletons. This TCR was sampled from a male donor in good health and CMV-seropositive. The rearrangement joins TRBV5-6 to TRBJ2-7; TRBD2 matches at 8 bases. Input material: PBMCs. The CDR3 here is CASSSGGRQYF. Written as DNA, the CDR3 is TGTGCCAGCAGCTCGGGGGGGCGGCAGTACTTC. The entire variable domain, with the rest obtained from reference TRBV5-6 and TRBJ2-7, is as follows: DAGVTQSPTHLIKTRGQQVTLRCSPKSGHDTVSWYQQALGQGPQFIFQYYEEEERQRGNFPDRFSGHQFPNYSSELNVNALLLGDSALYLCASSSGGRQYFGPGTRLTVT.